These 27 T cell receptor beta chains were sequenced from one sample in a study of blood T cell repertoires in COVID-19. Some clones are missing from TCRdb's copy, which holds only in-frame ones; the method was immunoSEQ multiplex PCR. The table includes a few hundred thousand clones, more than 65% detected once. Sequencing was carried out using PBMCs or T cells enriched from blood (not recorded which). Source of these receptors: a man aged 45 to 65 who had recovered from COVID-19.

The V call is TRBV3-1 (or the pseudogene TRBV3-2), the J call TRBJ1-1; 11 nucleotides agree with TRBD1. V lost 5 bases to trimming and J lost 5 bases; unmatched junction nucleotides: 4. The CDR3 runs to 14 residues. Germline V gives CDR1 LGHDT, CDR2 YNNKEL (reference sequence). As DNA, the CDR3 is TGTGCCAGCAGCGTAGGACAGGGGGCTACTGAAGCTTTCTTT. Encoded protein: CASSVGQGATEAFF.

This chain joins TRBV19 and TRBJ1-5, with 7 bases matching TRBD1. V trimming: 7 bases; J trimming: 3 bases; junction bases outside the gene matches: 18. This CDR3 contains 18 residues. Per the germline V gene, CDR1 is LNHDA and CDR2 is SQIVND (reference sequence). This CDR3 is CASTSYPGTAINNQPQHF. DNA for the CDR3: TGTGCCAGTACCTCTTACCCGGGGACAGCCATTAACAATCAGCCCCAGCATTTT.

The V gene is TRBV4-1, the J gene TRBJ1-1; TRBD1 is a possible D gene (6 bases). Germline V gene data show CDR1 as MGHRA and CDR2 as YSYEKL. The V end lost 4 bases, the J end lost 0 bases, and 18 bases lay between the germline ends. The length of the CDR3 is 17 residues. The CDR3 protein is CASSPQQGQLMNTEAFF. In DNA form, the CDR3 reads TGCGCCAGCAGCCCACAACAAGGACAGCTTATGAACACTGAAGCTTTCTTT.

The J gene is TRBJ2-1, the V gene TRBV27, with a tentative D call TRBD2 (6 bases). The CDR3 covers 14 residues. V shed 8 bases and J shed 3 bases, with 14 bases lying between them. Germline CDR1 and CDR2: MNHEY and SMNVEV (reference sequence). The CDR3 region is CASGRERSYNEQFF. The CDR3 nucleotides read TGTGCCAGCGGTCGGGAGCGGAGCTACAATGAGCAGTTCTTC.

The chain recombines TRBV5-1 with TRBJ2-7; TRBD1 aligns across 8 bases. Losses at the gene ends were 0 bases for V and 1 base for J; bases not matched to a gene: 6. The CDR3 runs 16 residues. CDR1 is SGHRS, CDR2 YFSETQ, per germline. The CDR3 sequence is CASSLGTGRNSYEQYF. The CDR3 DNA reads as TGCGCCAGCAGCTTGGGGACAGGGAGAAATTCCTACGAGCAGTACTTC.

This chain uses TRBV6-1 with TRBJ1-1, with 7 bases aligning to TRBD1. The germline CDR1 and CDR2 sequences are MNHNS and SASEGT. V lost 0 bases to trimming and J lost 11 bases; unmatched junction nucleotides: 6. The CDR3 is 13 residues long. CDR3: CASSEARQGGAFF. CDR3 in DNA: TGTGCCAGCAGTGAAGCAAGACAGGGTGGTGCTTTCTTT.

This chain links TRBV29-1 with TRBJ1-1; D ambiguous. Trimming cost V 4 bases and J 2 bases, with 11 bases left between them. Looked up from germline, CDR1 is SQVTM and CDR2 is ANQGSEA. There are 13 residues in the CDR3. DNA for the CDR3: TGCAGCGTTGCCTTCGGACTCAACACTGAAGCTTTCTTT. Residues: CSVAFGLNTEAFF.

The chain joins TRBV18 to TRBJ2-2; D uncertain. Germline CDR1 is KGHSH and CDR2 is LQKENI. This CDR3 contains 14 residues. V lost 2 bases to trimming and J lost 5 bases, with 9 bases between them. CDR3 coding DNA: TGTGCCAGCTCACCAAGAACGGGTACCGGGGAGCTGTTTTTT. Its translation: CASSPRTGTGELFF.

This chain links TRBV11-2 with TRBJ1-3; possible D gene TRBD1, 5 bases. V lost 3 bases and J lost 4, with 10 bases in between. CDR1 is SGHAT and CDR2 is FQNNGV in the germline V gene. CDR3 length: 14 residues. CDR3 DNA: TGTGCCAGCAGCTTTTTCGGGGGAGGAAACACCATATATTTT. Translation gives CASSFFGGGNTIYF.

V gene TRBV10-1 combines with J gene TRBJ2-3; D may be TRBD2 (5 bases). This CDR3 spans 15 amino acids. Per germline, CDR1 WNHNN and CDR2 SYGVQD (reference sequence). V was pared by 0 bases and J by 0 bases, with 7 bases between. The CDR3 spells CASSESSGSTDTQYF. CDR3 bases: TGCGCCAGCAGTGAGTCAAGCGGAAGCACAGATACGCAGTATTTT.

The rearrangement links TRBV4-2 to TRBJ1-1, with a tentative D call TRBD1 (5 bases). Trimming cost V 0 bases and J 3 bases, with 20 bases left between them. CDR3 size: 18 residues. In germline, CDR1 is LGHNA, CDR2 YNFKEQ. CDR3 sequence (DNA): TGTGCCAGCAGCCAAGATCCGGGGGGTTTGGGTATGGACACTGAAGCTTTCTTT. This gives the protein CASSQDPGGLGMDTEAFF.

CDR3 amino acids: CASSVSRAGNNEQFF. Written as DNA, the CDR3 is TGTGCCAGCAGCGTCTCGCGGGCAGGAAACAATGAGCAGTTCTTC. V gene TRBV7-3 combines with J gene TRBJ2-1; D is possibly TRBD2 (5 bases). Trimming removed 5 bases from V and 5 bases from J, with 16 bases in between. The germline V gene has CDR1 SGHTA and CDR2 FQGTGA. There are 15 residues in the CDR3.

This clone was recorded once. This sequence joins TRBV3-1 (or the pseudogene TRBV3-2) and TRBJ2-3; D call uncertain. V shed 4 bases and J shed 4 bases, with 12 bases lying between them. Germline CDR1 is LGHDT and CDR2 is YNNKEL (reference sequence). This CDR3 has 14 amino acids. The CDR3 DNA reads TGTGCCAGCAGCCCCGGGTTTCGGTCAGATACGCAGTATTTT. This gives the protein CASSPGFRSDTQYF.

The chain couples TRBV10-2 to TRBJ2-7; D is perhaps TRBD1 (5 bases). The CDR3 contains 14 residues. V was shortened by 7 bases and J by 5 bases, with 18 bases between the two germline ends. Germline V gives CDR1 WSHSY, CDR2 SAAADI. The CDR3 DNA is TGCGCCAGCACTAACGCAGGGATTGTAAACGAGCAGTACTTC. It yields the protein CASTNAGIVNEQYF.

V is TRBV27 and J is TRBJ2-3, with a weak D call TRBD2 (5 bases). This CDR3 is built from 16 residues. The germline gives CDR1 MNHEY, CDR2 SMNVEV (reference sequence). V shed 4 bases and J shed 1 base, with 15 bases lying between them. DNA for the CDR3: TGTGCCAGCAGTTGGGTTGGAAGCGGAGGCACAGATACGCAGTATTTT. This codes for CASSWVGSGGTDTQYF.

The genes are TRBV11-2 and TRBJ1-4; 9 bases map to TRBD1. Germline trimming cut 5 bases from V and 7 bases from J; bases unmatched to any gene: 8. CDR1 is SGHAT and CDR2 is FQNNGV in the germline V gene. The CDR3 loop spans 15 amino acids. CDR3 DNA sequence: TGTGCCAGCAGCCCAGGACAGGGGCCGGGTGAAAAACTGTTTTTT. This gives the protein CASSPGQGPGEKLFF.

The chain employs TRBV10-1 and TRBJ1-6; a possible D gene is TRBD1 (5 bases). This CDR3 contains 18 residues. V shed 2 bases and J shed 0 bases, with 14 bases lying between them. From germline, CDR1 is WNHNN and CDR2 SYGVQD (reference sequence). This CDR3 is CASSEPFGGSSYNSPLHF. The CDR3 DNA reads as TGCGCCAGCAGTGAGCCCTTTGGGGGGAGCTCCTATAATTCACCCCTCCACTTT.

The rearrangement joins TRBV19 to TRBJ1-1; D unclear. The V and J ends lost 2 bases and 4 bases respectively, with 5 bases between them. Germline CDR1 LNHDA, CDR2 SQIVND (reference sequence). This CDR3 region has 12 residues. The CDR3 loop reads CASSIIATEAFF. CDR3 DNA sequence: TGTGCCAGTAGTATAATAGCCACTGAAGCTTTCTTT.

This chain links TRBV30 with TRBJ1-2; D is unresolved. This CDR3 has 13 residues. Germline loops: CDR1 GTSNPN, CDR2 SVGIG (reference sequence). The ends were cut back, 3 bases at V and 4 bases at J, with 12 bases in the middle. The CDR3 loop is CAWRPNAPYGYTF. In DNA, the CDR3 is TGTGCCTGGAGACCTAATGCTCCCTATGGCTACACCTTC.

This clone was observed many times. The chain employs TRBV5-1 and TRBJ2-7; 12 bases are shared with TRBD2. CDR1 SGHRS and CDR2 YFSETQ come from the germline V gene. The CDR3 runs 14 residues. The V segment lost 1 base and the J segment 4 bases; nucleotides outside the gene matches: 0. Here the CDR3 reads CASSLTSGGYEQYF. The DNA of the CDR3 is TGCGCCAGCAGCTTGACTAGCGGGGGGTACGAGCAGTACTTC.

V and J are TRBV18 and TRBJ2-1, with 8 nucleotides matching TRBD2. Germline values: CDR1 KGHSH, CDR2 LQKENI. The V segment lost 3 bases and the J segment 4 bases; nucleotides outside the gene matches: 5. The CDR3 runs 15 residues. CDR3 region: CASSPPGRGYNEQFF. CDR3 in DNA: TGTGCCAGCTCACCCCCCGGGAGGGGATACAATGAGCAGTTCTTC.

The chain is built from TRBV11-3 and TRBJ2-3; 8 nucleotides line up with TRBD1. The CDR3 has 16 residues. Germline CDR1 SGHNT, CDR2 YENEEA. V was clipped by 5 bases and J by 2 bases; unmatched bases: 9. This chain's CDR3 is CASSNRNRGVTDTQYF. The CDR3 DNA reads as TGTGCCAGCAGCAACCGTAACAGGGGGGTCACAGATACGCAGTATTTT.

The V call is TRBV15, the J call TRBJ1-4, with a weak D call TRBD1 (6 bases). This CDR3 is built from 15 residues. V was shortened by 1 base and J by 0 bases, with 6 bases between the two germline ends. In germline, CDR1 is LNHNV, CDR2 YYDKDF (reference sequence). The CDR3 protein is CATSRGTATNEKLFF. CDR3 DNA sequence: TGTGCCACCAGCAGAGGGACAGCAACTAATGAAAAACTGTTTTTT.

About this clone itself: At one boundary the junction diverges from the germline segment, which might be a read error. The chain combines TRBV2 with TRBJ2-4; no firm D call. The CDR3 extends over 13 amino acids. Germline-derived CDR1 and CDR2 are SNHLY and FYNNEI. CDR3 DNA sequence: TGTGCCAGCAGTAAAGCCTATACTGACATTCAGTACTTC. This sequence encodes CASSKAYTDIQYF.

Of note for this clone: One end of the junction does not line up with germline, which may come from a read error. This sample also contains other DNA sequences that code for the same CDR3. The chain employs TRBV9 and TRBJ2-1; 9 bases are shared with TRBD2. The CDR3 spans 14 residues. Germline V gene lookup returns CDR1 SGDLS and CDR2 YYNGEE. CDR3: CASSGGSGYNEQFF. The CDR3, as DNA: TGTGCCAGTAGCGGGGGTAGCGGGTACAATGAGCAGTTCTTC.

This chain connects TRBV7-9 to TRBJ2-1; TRBD1 agrees at 9 bases. After removal of 5 bases from V and 3 bases from J, the junction contained 8 bases not matched to a gene. The germline V gene has CDR1 SEHNR and CDR2 FQNEAQ (reference sequence). CDR3 size: 16 residues. The CDR3 sequence is CASSQISGQGYNEQFF. The CDR3 DNA reads as TGTGCCAGCAGCCAAATTTCGGGACAGGGCTACAATGAGCAGTTCTTC. The full variable domain, its missing parts supplied by reference TRBV7-9 and TRBJ2-1, is DTGVSQNPRHKITKRGQNVTFRCDPISEHNRLYWYRQTLGQGPEFLTYFQNEAQLEKSRLLSDRFSAERPKGSFSTLEIQRTEQGDSAMYLCASSQISGQGYNEQFFGPGTRLTVL.

The chain links TRBV6-5 to TRBJ2-5, with a tentative D call TRBD1 (6 bases). The V end was cut by 7 bases, the J end by 2 bases, with 14 bases between. Germline values: CDR1 MNHEY, CDR2 SVGAGI. This CDR3 has 14 amino acids. CDR3 loop: CASKGWGRQETQYF. The CDR3 DNA is TGTGCCAGCAAAGGATGGGGGCGTCAAGAGACCCAGTACTTC.